This paragraph covers one T cell receptor beta chain sequence. This record comes from a study of T cell responses to AZD1222 COVID-19 vaccine. The V gene lost 3 bases and the J gene lost 5 bases, with 22 bases spanning the gap. This CDR3 comprises 16 residues. Germline V CDR1 and CDR2: DFQATT, SNEGSKA (reference sequence). This table comes from immunoSEQ multiplex PCR, and its TCRdb copy is limited to in-frame clones, with some not included. The sample includes more than 150,000 clones, around 94% seen only once; the top ten take more than 1.5%. The rearrangement links TRBV20-1 to TRBJ1-2; tentatively, D is TRBD1 (5 bases). Specimen: peripheral blood, collected 28 days after the second AZD1222 dose. The sequence was collected from an adult who received the AZD1222 COVID-19 vaccine. CDR3 nucleotide sequence: TGCAGTGCTAGTGCTCAGGGATTTGGACGAGGTTATGGCTACACCTTC. Its translation: CSASAQGFGRGYGYTF.